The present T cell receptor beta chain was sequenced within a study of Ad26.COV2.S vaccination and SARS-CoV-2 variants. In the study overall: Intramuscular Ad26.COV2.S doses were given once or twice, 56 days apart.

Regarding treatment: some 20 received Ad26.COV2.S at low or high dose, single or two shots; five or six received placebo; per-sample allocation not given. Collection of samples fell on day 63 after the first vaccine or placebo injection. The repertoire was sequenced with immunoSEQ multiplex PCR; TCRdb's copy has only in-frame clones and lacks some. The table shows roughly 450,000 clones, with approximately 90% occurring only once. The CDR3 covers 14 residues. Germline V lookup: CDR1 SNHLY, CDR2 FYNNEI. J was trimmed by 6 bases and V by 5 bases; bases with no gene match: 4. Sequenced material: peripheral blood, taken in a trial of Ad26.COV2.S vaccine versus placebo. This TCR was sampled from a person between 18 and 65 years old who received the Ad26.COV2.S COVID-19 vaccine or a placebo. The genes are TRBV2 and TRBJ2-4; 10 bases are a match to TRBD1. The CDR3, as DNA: TGTGCCAGCAGTCTAGACAGGGGGCGAAACATTCAGTACTTC. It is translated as CASSLDRGRNIQYF.